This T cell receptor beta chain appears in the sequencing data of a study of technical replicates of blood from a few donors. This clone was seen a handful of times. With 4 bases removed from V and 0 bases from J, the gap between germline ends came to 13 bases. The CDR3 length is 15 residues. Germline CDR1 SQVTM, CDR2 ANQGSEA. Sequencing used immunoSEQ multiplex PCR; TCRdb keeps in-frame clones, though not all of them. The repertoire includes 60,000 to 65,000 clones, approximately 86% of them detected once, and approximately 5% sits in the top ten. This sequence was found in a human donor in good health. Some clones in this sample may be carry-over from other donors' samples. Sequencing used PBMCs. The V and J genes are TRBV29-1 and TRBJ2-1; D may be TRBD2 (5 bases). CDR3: CSVGTAKSSYNEQFF. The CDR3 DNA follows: TGCAGCGTTGGGACTGCCAAGAGCTCCTACAATGAGCAGTTCTTC.